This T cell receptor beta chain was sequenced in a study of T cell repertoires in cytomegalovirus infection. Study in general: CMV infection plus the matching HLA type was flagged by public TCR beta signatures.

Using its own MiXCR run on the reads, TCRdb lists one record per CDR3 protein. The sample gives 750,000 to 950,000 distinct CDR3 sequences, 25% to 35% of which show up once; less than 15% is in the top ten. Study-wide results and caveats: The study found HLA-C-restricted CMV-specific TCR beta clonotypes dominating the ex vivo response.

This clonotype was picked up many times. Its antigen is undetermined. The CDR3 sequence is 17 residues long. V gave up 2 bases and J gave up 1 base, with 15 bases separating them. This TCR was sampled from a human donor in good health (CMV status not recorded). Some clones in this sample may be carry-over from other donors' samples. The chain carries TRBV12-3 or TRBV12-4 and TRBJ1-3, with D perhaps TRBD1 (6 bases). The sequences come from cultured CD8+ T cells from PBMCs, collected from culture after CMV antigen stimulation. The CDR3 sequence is CASSLWGGGDSGNTIYF. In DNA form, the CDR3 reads TGTGCCAGCAGTTTATGGGGAGGGGGTGATTCTGGAAACACCATATATTTT.